Below, one T cell receptor (beta chain) is given with its context. TCRdb re-analysed the RT-PCR reads in MiXCR, keeping a single row per CDR3 protein. In the table there are around 29,000 distinct CDR3 sequences, around 35% of which are singletons. The sample originates from a study of patients and donors after allogeneic stem cell transplantation. The sequencing sample was made of blood, either unsorted or a sorted T cell fraction (not recorded which). This TCR derives from a human donor who was either an allogeneic HSCT recipient or a stem cell or donor lymphocyte infusion donor (not recorded which). It is not recorded whose cells these are; they may come from a transplant donor.

CDR3 DNA: TGTGCCAGCAGCAAGACAGTCCAAGAGACCCAGTACTTC. This codes for CASSKTVQETQYF. The genes are TRBV7-3 and TRBJ2-5; a weak D match, TRBD1 (5 bases). V lost 5 bases and J lost 1, with 8 bases in between. Germline CDR1 SGHTA, CDR2 FQGTGA. The CDR3 sequence is 13 residues long.